This TCR beta chain appears in the sequencing data of a study of T cells after yellow fever vaccination. Study results and caveats: Researchers cautioned that FACS-sorted repertoires could harbor abundant clonotypes contaminating from the bulk population.

This clonotype appeared a few times. The antigen is unknown. Generation of TCR cDNA used 5'RACE template switching (which added a universal primer site and UMIs). TCRdb redid the calling of the 5' RACE reads with MiXCR, one entry per CDR3 protein. This table holds 500,000 to 650,000 distinct CDR3 sequences, approximately 13% found once. The TCR sequence derives from a man between 25 and 39 years old who received the YFV17D yellow fever vaccine. The starting material was PBMCs, obtained on the day of the yellow fever booster vaccination.

As DNA, the CDR3 is TGTGCCAGCAGCCAAGTTTCGGGACCACCTACACCCTACGAGCAGTACTTC. Its translation: CASSQVSGPPTPYEQYF. The chain combines TRBV3-1 with TRBJ2-7; possibly TRBD1 or TRBD2 for D (5 bases each). The germline V and J ends were trimmed by 1 base and 2 bases, with 18 bases remaining between them. Germline CDR1 reads LGHDT; CDR2 reads YNNKEL (reference sequence). The CDR3 is 17 amino acids.